The TCR beta chain under discussion was sequenced for a study of CD8 T cells in cerebrospinal fluid in Alzheimer's disease (dated by TCRdb to 2019 to 2021). Turning to the overall study: To assess CSF T cell clonal expansion, the study used two single-cell approaches: plate-based nested PCR sequencing and droplet-based sequencing. In the droplet-based CSF analysis comparing patients with controls, there were roughly 9 healthy controls (under 12,000 cells) and roughly 9 patients with MCI or Alzheimer's disease (approximately 10,000 cells). A total of some 24 samples were covered by the CSF gene-expression analysis, in which Parkinson's disease patients were included. This study tested whether clonally expanded T cells could be found in cerebrospinal fluid from healthy elderly individuals and from patients with neurodegenerative disease. The investigation overall reported the following: Only samples with detectable clones went into the overall clonality comparison: around eleven healthy, 5 MCI, 5 AD, and 6 PD. The EBV-specific clones were neither the most highly expanded clones nor enriched among patients. A higher percentage of TCRs was made up by the largest CSF clone in patients with MCI or Alzheimer's disease than in controls. When data were pooled, most of the 6 Alzheimer's patients but only 1 of 10 healthy subjects had a highly expanded clone, defined as at least 3% of TCRs. Finding EBV-specific TCRs in CSF, the authors cautioned, does not establish a causal link between EBV and Alzheimer's disease.

With regard to this clonotype: Its specific antigen is unknown.

The library came from 10x single-cell sequencing. Profiling of CSF cells was done with 10X Genomics single-cell V(D)J and 5' gene-expression libraries. An Illumina NextSeq550 was used to sequence the CSF single-cell TCR libraries. The source study handled its data this way. V(D)J reads were aligned to the vdj-GRCh38 alts ensemble 2.0.0 reference and processed with the Cell Ranger vdj pipeline. Clonotypes were defined as cell barcodes sharing the same set of productive CDR3 nucleotide sequences. To link clonality with transcriptional profiles, clonotype information was incorporated into Seurat v3.0 gene-expression metadata. Any CSF cell with more than 1,800 genes, more than 7,500 UMIs or more than 10% mitochondrial reads was excluded. To find TCRs with known antigen specificity, CDR3-beta sequences were matched against VDJdb. Clone sharing was examined by network analysis using the R package qgraph, in which only TCRs with complete alpha and beta chains were included. Based on TCRdb reprocessing of the reads, there is one entry per CDR3 protein sequence, and DNA is missing. The V and J calls were determined by TCRdb, not by the authors. This sample's listing comprises roughly 500 distinct CDR3 sequences. 35% to 45% of the sample rests with the top ten.

Its CDR3 holds 15 amino acids, cysteine through phenylalanine. DNA is not on record. CDR1 and CDR2 are read off the germline V gene as MGHRA and YSYEKL. Parkinson's disease patients were included as a neurodegenerative disease comparison group, since antigen-specific T cells had previously been reported in Parkinson's disease blood. Acute infectious disease was absent in all participants, and all participants were in good physical condition. Neurodegeneration in patients was confirmed using biomarkers including neurofilament, amyloid-beta and tau. For droplet-based sequencing, live CSF cells were sorted with a live/dead marker. To pellet immune cells, CSF obtained by lumbar puncture was centrifuged at 300g. Each CSF sample was examined for red blood cells, and any sample with blood contamination was excluded. CSF cells were cryopreserved in freezing medium, frozen at -80 degrees C overnight, and then transferred to liquid nitrogen for storage. Before analysis, CSF samples were kept in storage for less than seven months.

This TCR was recovered from a human donor with Parkinson's disease. Sequencing used cerebrospinal fluid. The sequence links TRBV4-1 to TRBJ2-7. The CDR3 region reads CASSQAPGGAYEQYF.